This T cell receptor beta chain was recorded in a study of HIV-infected patients and healthy controls. TCRdb reprocessed the 5' RACE reads with MiXCR, giving one entry per CDR3 protein. The table lists some 20,000 distinct CDR3 sequences, roughly 20% of them singletons. The CDR3 extends over 18 amino acids. The germline V gene encodes CDR1 SGHNT and CDR2 YYREEE (reference sequence). Trimming removed 4 bases from V and 8 bases from J; junction bases left unmatched: 17. This clonotype was counted a few times. The sequenced material came from CD8+ T cells from blood. The TCR comes from a human donor in good health. The V gene is TRBV5-4, the J gene TRBJ1-6; 8 bases line up with TRBD1. The CDR3 here is CASSMRQGISARHSPLHF. CDR3 DNA sequence: TGTGCCAGCAGCATGAGACAGGGGATATCCGCTCGGCATTCACCCCTCCACTTT.